This T cell receptor beta chain appears in the sequencing data of a study of beta chain features in type 1 diabetes. Per the germline V gene, CDR1 is GTSNPN and CDR2 is SVGIG (reference sequence). Germline trimming cut 5 bases from V and 7 bases from J; bases unmatched to any gene: 14. The CDR3 has 15 residues. TCRB transcripts that were expressed got sequenced, as all of the isolated RNA had been reverse transcribed. Using immunoSEQ multiplex PCR, the repertoire was profiled, and TCRdb retains in-frame clones only, with some absent. The table has around 500,000 clones, about an eighth seen once. This receptor was obtained from a woman younger than 35 in good health. The sample taken for sequencing was naive CD4+ T cells from blood. The chain recombines TRBV30 with TRBJ2-1, with 7 bases fitting TRBD2. The DNA for the CDR3 is TGTGCCTGGGCCCCGGGGGGAGGGCCGCGGAATGAGCAGTTCTTC. It yields the protein CAWAPGGGPRNEQFF.